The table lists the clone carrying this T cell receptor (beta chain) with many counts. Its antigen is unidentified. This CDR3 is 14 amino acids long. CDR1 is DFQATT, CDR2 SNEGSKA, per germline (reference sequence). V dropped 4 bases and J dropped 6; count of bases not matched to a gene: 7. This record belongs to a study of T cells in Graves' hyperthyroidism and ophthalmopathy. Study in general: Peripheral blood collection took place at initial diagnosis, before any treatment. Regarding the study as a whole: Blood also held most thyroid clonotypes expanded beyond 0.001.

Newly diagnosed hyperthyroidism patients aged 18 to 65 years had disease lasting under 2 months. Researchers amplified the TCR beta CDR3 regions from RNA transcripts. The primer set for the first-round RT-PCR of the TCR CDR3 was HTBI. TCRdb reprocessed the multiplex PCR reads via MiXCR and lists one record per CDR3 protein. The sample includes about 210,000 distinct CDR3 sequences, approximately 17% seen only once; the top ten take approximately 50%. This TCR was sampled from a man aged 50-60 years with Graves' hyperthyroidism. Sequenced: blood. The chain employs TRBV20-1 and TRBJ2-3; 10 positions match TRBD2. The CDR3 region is CSAKTSGPGDTQYF. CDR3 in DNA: TGCAGTGCTAAGACTAGCGGGCCCGGTGATACGCAGTATTTT.